The clone carrying this T cell receptor (beta chain) appeared a single time. The antigen is not known. The sample is drawn from a study of blood T cells in healthy people across ages. Study conclusions and caveats: In older individuals, TCR beta diversity per million T cells was lower, falling roughly linearly with age.

Alongside a J-beta primer mix, a sample-barcoded 5' primer served in a second PCR lasting about 7 to 12 cycles. Every molecule of cDNA carried a tag from a template-switch adaptor with 12 random nucleotides. TCRdb independently ran MiXCR on the 5' RACE reads; one entry per CDR3 protein. The data hold some 1.5 million distinct CDR3 sequences, with roughly 27% observed a single time. The germline gives CDR1 MNHNY, CDR2 SVGAGI (reference sequence). V was clipped by 7 bases and J by 9 bases, with 19 bases between them. This CDR3 is 14 amino acids long. This TCR derives from a woman aged 25 to 45 in good health. Sequencing input: blood. The chain recombines TRBV6-6 with TRBJ2-1; TRBD2 is a possible D gene (6 bases). CDR3 sequence (DNA): TGTGCCAGCACCCTGAGGTGGGGAGGCGGTGAGCAGTTCTTC. This gives the protein CASTLRWGGGEQFF.